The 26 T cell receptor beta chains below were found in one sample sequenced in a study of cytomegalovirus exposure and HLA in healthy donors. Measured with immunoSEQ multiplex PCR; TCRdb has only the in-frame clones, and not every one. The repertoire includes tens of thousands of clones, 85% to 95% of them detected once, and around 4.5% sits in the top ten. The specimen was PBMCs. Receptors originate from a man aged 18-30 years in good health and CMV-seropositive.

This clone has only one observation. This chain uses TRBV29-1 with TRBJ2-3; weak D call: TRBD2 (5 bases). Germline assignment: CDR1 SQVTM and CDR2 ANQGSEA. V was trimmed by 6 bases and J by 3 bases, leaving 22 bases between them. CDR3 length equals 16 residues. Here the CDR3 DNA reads TGCAGCGTGTTTCGGACTCCCCGAGGGTCGACAGATACGCAGTATTTT. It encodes CSVFRTPRGSTDTQYF.

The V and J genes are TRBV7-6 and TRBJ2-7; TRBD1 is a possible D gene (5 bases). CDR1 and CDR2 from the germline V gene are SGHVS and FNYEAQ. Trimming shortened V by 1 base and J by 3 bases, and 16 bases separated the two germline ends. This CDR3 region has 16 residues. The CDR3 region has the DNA TGTGCCAGCAGCTTAGAGGCAGGGATAAGGGTCTACGAGCAGTACTTC. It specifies CASSLEAGIRVYEQYF.

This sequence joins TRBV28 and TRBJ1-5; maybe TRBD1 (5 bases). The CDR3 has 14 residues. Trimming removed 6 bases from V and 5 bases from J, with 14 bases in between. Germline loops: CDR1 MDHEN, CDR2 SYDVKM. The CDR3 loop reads CASRTGGGDQPQHF. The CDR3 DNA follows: TGTGCCAGCAGGACCGGGGGGGGTGATCAGCCCCAGCATTTT.

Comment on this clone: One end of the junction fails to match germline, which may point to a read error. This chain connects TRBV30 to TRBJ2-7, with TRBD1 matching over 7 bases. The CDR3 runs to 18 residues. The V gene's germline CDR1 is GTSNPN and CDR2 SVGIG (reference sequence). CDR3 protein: CAWSGGTVRITSVLRVNF. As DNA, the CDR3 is TGTGCCTGGAGTGGTGGGACAGTGAGGATTACCTCGGTCCTGCGCGTGAACTTC.

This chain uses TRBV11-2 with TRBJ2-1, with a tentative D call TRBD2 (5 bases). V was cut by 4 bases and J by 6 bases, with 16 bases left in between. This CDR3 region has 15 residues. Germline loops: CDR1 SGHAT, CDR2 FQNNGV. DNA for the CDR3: TGTGCCAGCAGCTCTCCGCTAGCACGAGTCAATGAGCAGTTCTTC. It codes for CASSSPLARVNEQFF.

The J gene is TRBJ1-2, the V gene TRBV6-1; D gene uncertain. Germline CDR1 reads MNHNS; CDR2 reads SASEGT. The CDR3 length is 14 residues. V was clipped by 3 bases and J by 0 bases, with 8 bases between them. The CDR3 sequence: CASSEAVPNYGYTF. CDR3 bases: TGTGCCAGCAGTGAGGCAGTCCCTAACTATGGCTACACCTTC.

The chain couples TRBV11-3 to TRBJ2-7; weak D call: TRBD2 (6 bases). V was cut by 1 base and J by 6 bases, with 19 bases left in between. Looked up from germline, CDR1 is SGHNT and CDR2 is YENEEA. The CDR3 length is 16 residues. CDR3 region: CASSLAGGQGFSEQYF. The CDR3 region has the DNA TGTGCCAGCAGCTTAGCAGGAGGGCAGGGATTCTCCGAGCAGTACTTC.

CDR3 nucleotides: TGTGCCAGCAGCTTGAACTCCATTGGTTCACCCCTCCACTTT. This translates into CASSLNSIGSPLHF. V usage is TRBV7-9 and J usage is TRBJ1-6; D is unclear. CDR1 is SEHNR, CDR2 FQNEAQ, per germline (reference sequence). CDR3 size: 14 residues. V was cut by 3 bases and J by 9 bases, with 12 bases left in between.

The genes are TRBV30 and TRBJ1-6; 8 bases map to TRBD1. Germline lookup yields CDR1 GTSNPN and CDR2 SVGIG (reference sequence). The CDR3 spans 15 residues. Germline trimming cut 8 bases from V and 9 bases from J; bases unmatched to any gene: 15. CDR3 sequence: CAETGKGQDSSPLHF. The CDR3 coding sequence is TGTGCCGAGACCGGGAAGGGACAGGATAGTTCACCCCTCCACTTT. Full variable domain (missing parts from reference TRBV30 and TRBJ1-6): SQTIHQWPATLVQPVGSPLSLECTVEGTSNPNLYWYRQAAGRGLQLLFYSVGIGQISSEVPQNLSASRPQDRQFILSSKKLLLSDSGFYLCAETGKGQDSSPLHFGNGTRLTVT.

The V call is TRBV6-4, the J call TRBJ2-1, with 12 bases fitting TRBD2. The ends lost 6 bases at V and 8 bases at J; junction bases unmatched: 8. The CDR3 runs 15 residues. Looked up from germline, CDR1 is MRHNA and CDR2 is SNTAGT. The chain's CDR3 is CASRASGGASDEQFF. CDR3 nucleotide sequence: TGTGCCAGCAGGGCTAGCGGGGGGGCATCCGATGAGCAGTTCTTC.

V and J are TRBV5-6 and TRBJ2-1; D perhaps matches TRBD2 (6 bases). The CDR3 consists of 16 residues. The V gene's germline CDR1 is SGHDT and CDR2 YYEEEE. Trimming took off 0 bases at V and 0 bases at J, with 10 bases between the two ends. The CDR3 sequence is CASSLAVGGSYNEQFF. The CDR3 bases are TGTGCCAGCAGCTTGGCCGTCGGGGGCTCCTACAATGAGCAGTTCTTC.

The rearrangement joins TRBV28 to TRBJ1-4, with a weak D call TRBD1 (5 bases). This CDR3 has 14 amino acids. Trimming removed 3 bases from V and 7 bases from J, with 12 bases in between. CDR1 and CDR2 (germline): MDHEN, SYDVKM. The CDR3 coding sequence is TGTGCCAGCAGTTTGGGGACTGGAAGTGAAAAACTGTTTTTT. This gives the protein CASSLGTGSEKLFF.

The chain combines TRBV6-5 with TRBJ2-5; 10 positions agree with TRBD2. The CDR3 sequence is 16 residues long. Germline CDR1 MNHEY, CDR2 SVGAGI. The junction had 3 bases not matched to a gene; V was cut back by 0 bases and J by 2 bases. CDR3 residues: CASSYSKREGQETQYF. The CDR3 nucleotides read TGTGCCAGCAGTTACTCGAAGCGGGAGGGTCAAGAGACCCAGTACTTC.

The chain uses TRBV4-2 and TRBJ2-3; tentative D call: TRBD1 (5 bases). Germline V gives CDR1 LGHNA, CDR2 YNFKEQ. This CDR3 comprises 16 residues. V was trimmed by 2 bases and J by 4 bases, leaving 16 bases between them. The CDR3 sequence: CASSQLSGSASDTQYF. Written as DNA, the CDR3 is TGTGCCAGCAGCCAACTTTCAGGGTCAGCATCAGATACGCAGTATTTT.

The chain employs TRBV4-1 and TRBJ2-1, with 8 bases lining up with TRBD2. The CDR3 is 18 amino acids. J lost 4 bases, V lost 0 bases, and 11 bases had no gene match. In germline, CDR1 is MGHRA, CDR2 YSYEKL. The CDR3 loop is CASSQDSGAVSKYNEQFF. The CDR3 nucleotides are TGCGCCAGCAGCCAAGATAGCGGGGCAGTCTCTAAGTACAATGAGCAGTTCTTC.

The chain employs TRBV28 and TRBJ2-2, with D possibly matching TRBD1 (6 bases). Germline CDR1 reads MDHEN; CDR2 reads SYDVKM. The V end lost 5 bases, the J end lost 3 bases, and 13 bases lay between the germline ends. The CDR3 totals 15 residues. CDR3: CASSPGQRDTGELFF. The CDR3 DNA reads TGTGCCAGCAGTCCGGGACAAAGGGACACCGGGGAGCTGTTTTTT.

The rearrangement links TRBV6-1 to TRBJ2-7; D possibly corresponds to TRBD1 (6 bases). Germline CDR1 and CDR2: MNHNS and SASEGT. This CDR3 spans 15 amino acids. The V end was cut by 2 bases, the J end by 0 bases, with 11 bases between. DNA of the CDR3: TGTGCCAGCAGTGAATTTACAGGGCACTCCTACGAGCAGTACTTC. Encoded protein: CASSEFTGHSYEQYF.

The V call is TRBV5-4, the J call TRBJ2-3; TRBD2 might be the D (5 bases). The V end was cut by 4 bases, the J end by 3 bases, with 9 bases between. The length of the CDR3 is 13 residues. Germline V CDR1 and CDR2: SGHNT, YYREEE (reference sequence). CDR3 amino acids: CASSVRTTDTQYF. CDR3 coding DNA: TGTGCCAGCAGCGTCCGGACTACAGATACGCAGTATTTT.

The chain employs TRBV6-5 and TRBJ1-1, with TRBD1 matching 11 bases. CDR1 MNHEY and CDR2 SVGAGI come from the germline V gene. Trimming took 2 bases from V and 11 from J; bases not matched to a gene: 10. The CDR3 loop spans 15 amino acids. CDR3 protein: CASSYPDRGRVRAFF. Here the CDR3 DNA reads TGTGCCAGCAGTTACCCGGACAGGGGGCGCGTTAGGGCTTTCTTT.

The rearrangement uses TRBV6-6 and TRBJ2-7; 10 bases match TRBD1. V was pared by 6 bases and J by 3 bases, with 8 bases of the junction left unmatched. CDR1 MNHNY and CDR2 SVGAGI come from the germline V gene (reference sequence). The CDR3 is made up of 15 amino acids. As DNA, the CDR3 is TGTGCCAGCAGCGTTACCGGGACAGGGGACTACGAGCAGTACTTC. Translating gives CASSVTGTGDYEQYF.

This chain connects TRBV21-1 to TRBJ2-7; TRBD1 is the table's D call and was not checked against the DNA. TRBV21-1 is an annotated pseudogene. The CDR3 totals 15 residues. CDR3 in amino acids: CASSIQGALHQEQYF. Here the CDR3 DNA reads TGTGCCAGCAGCATACAGGGGGCGCTTCATCAAGAGCAGTACTTC.

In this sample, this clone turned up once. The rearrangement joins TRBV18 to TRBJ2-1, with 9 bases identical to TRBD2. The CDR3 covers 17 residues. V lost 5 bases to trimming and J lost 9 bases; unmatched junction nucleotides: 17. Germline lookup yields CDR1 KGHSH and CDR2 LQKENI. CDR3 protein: CASSTNPVAGGMSEQFF. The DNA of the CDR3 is TGTGCCAGCTCAACCAATCCTGTGGCGGGAGGGATGAGTGAGCAGTTCTTC.

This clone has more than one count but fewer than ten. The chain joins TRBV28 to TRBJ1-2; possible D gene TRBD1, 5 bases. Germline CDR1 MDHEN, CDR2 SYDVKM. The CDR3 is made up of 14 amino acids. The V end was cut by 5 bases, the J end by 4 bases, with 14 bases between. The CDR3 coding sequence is TGTGCCAGCAGTCTTGGACACCTCGCCTATGGCTACACCTTC. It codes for CASSLGHLAYGYTF.

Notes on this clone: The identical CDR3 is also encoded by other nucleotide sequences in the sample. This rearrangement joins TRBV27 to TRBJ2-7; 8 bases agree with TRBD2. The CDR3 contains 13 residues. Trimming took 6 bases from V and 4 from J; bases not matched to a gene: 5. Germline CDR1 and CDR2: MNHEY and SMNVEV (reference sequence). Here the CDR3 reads CASSLGLAYEQYF. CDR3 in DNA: TGTGCCAGCAGCCTAGGACTAGCTTACGAGCAGTACTTC.

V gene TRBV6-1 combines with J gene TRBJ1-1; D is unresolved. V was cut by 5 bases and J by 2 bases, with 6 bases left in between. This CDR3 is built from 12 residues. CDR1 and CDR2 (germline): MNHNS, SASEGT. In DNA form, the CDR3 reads TGTGCCAGCAGTACAGTAAACACTGAAGCTTTCTTT. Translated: CASSTVNTEAFF.

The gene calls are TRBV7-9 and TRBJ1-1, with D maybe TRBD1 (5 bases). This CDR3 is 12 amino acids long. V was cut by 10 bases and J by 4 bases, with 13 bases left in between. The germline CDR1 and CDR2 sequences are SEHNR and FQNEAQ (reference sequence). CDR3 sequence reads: CATTGGSTEAFF. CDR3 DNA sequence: TGTGCCACCACCGGGGGTAGCACTGAAGCTTTCTTT.